Following are 32 T cell receptor beta chains from one sample sequenced in a study of blood T cell repertoires in COVID-19. TCRdb's table, derived via immunoSEQ multiplex PCR, lists solely in-frame clones and lacks some. The sample has around 220,000 clones; roughly 90% are singletons. Sequencing was done on a sample of peripheral blood. These receptors were collected from a woman aged 45-59 years with acute or convalescent COVID-19.

This clone occurred a few times. Other DNA sequences in this specimen translate into the identical CDR3. The chain joins TRBV2 to TRBJ2-7; D is possibly TRBD2 (6 bases). Germline V gives CDR1 SNHLY, CDR2 FYNNEI. CDR3 length: 12 residues. Trimming removed 4 bases from V and 3 bases from J, with 7 bases in between. CDR3 DNA: TGTGCCAGCAGTGTGGAGGGCTACGAGCAGTACTTC. Residues: CASSVEGYEQYF.

This clone was observed a few times. The V and J genes are TRBV18 and TRBJ1-3, with D unresolved. V was trimmed by 0 bases and J by 4 bases, leaving 10 bases between them. The CDR3 consists of 15 residues. Germline assignment: CDR1 KGHSH and CDR2 LQKENI. CDR3 region: CASSPPQTGGNTIYF. The CDR3 bases are TGTGCCAGCTCACCACCGCAGACGGGAGGAAACACCATATATTTT.

The rearrangement links TRBV7-2 to TRBJ2-1; 10 bases align to TRBD2. The CDR3 consists of 16 residues. CDR1 and CDR2 from the germline V gene are SGHTA and FQGNSA. V shed 1 base, J shed 7 bases, and the junction held 7 bases outside the gene matches. DNA of the CDR3: TGTGCCAGCAGCTTAGTAAGCGGGGGGGCCAGGAATGAGCAGTTCTTC. Its translation is CASSLVSGGARNEQFF.

The chain carries TRBV18 and TRBJ2-7; 13 nucleotides line up with TRBD2. Germline CDR1 is KGHSH and CDR2 is LQKENI. This CDR3 comprises 14 residues. CDR3 in amino acids: CASSLGTSGEHALV. DNA of the CDR3: TGTGCCAGCTCACTCGGGACTAGCGGGGAGCATGCCCTGGTC.

This chain joins TRBV7-9 and TRBJ1-4, with 7 bases identical to TRBD1. The CDR3 is made up of 16 amino acids. Germline CDR1 SEHNR, CDR2 FQNEAQ (reference sequence). The J segment lost 3 bases and the V segment lost 5 bases, leaving 9 bases of the junction unmatched. The CDR3 DNA is TGTGCCAGCAGCCGTACCCAGGGGGGCTCTAATGAAAAACTGTTTTTT. Translation: CASSRTQGGSNEKLFF. Full variable domain (outside the CDR3, taken from reference TRBV7-9 and TRBJ1-4): DTGVSQNPRHKITKRGQNVTFRCDPISEHNRLYWYRQTLGQGPEFLTYFQNEAQLEKSRLLSDRFSAERPKGSFSTLEIQRTEQGDSAMYLCASSRTQGGSNEKLFFGSGTQLSVL.

The chain couples TRBV4-3 to TRBJ2-3, with 14 bases matching TRBD2. Losses at the gene ends were 1 base for V and 3 bases for J; bases not matched to a gene: 6. The CDR3 consists of 18 residues. Germline CDR1 reads LGHNA; CDR2 reads YSLEER. Here the CDR3 reads CASSQARLAGGGTDTQYF. The CDR3 bases are TGCGCCAGCAGCCAAGCAAGACTAGCGGGAGGGGGGACAGATACGCAGTATTTT.

This rearrangement joins TRBV5-4 to TRBJ2-3, with 9 bases identical to TRBD2. The length of the CDR3 is 15 residues. Germline CDR1 is SGHNT and CDR2 is YYREEE (reference sequence). V shed 1 base, J shed 7 bases, and the junction held 7 bases outside the gene matches. The CDR3 DNA reads as TGTGCCAGCAGCTTGAGACTAGCGGACTTCAATACGCAGTATTTT. Protein sequence: CASSLRLADFNTQYF.

V is TRBV5-4 and J is TRBJ1-1; D is perhaps TRBD1 (6 bases). V was pared by 3 bases and J by 0 bases, with 15 bases between. The germline gives CDR1 SGHNT, CDR2 YYREEE (reference sequence). This CDR3 is 16 amino acids long. The CDR3 DNA reads TGTGCCAGCAGCTCCAAACAGGGAAACATGAACACTGAAGCTTTCTTT. Residues: CASSSKQGNMNTEAFF. Supplemented by reference TRBV5-4 and TRBJ1-1, the full variable domain reads ETGVTQSPTHLIKTRGQQVTLRCSSQSGHNTVSWYQQALGQGPQFIFQYYREEENGRGNFPPRFSGLQFPNYSSELNVNALELDDSALYLCASSSKQGNMNTEAFFGQGTRLTVV.

The chain has TRBV7-9 and TRBJ2-7; D is possibly TRBD1 (6 bases). Germline V gene data show CDR1 as SEHNR and CDR2 as FQNEAQ (reference sequence). The CDR3 has 12 residues. Trimming cost V 5 bases and J 10 bases, with 15 bases left between them. The CDR3 DNA is TGTGCCAGCAGCCCCGCAGGGGTCGCTCAGTACTTC. It encodes CASSPAGVAQYF.

The rearrangement links TRBV2 to TRBJ1-2, with a possible D match to TRBD1 (6 bases). V lost 5 bases and J lost 8, with 18 bases in between. The length of the CDR3 is 14 residues. Germline V gives CDR1 SNHLY, CDR2 FYNNEI. The chain's CDR3 is CASSLRGSTKGYTF. The CDR3 DNA reads TGTGCCAGCAGTCTCAGGGGAAGTACGAAGGGCTACACCTTC.

The chain uses TRBV11-1 and TRBJ2-7; 9 bases agree with TRBD1. Germline CDR1 is SGHAT and CDR2 is FQDESV (reference sequence). The CDR3 is 16 residues long. With 3 bases clipped from V and 2 bases from J, the junction kept 8 bases outside the gene matches. The DNA for the CDR3 is TGTGCCAGCAGCTTTCCCGGGACAGGGTCTCCCTACGAGCAGTACTTC. Protein product: CASSFPGTGSPYEQYF.

J is TRBJ2-3 and V is TRBV4-1; tentatively, D is TRBD1 (5 bases). Germline-derived CDR1 and CDR2 are MGHRA and YSYEKL. With 5 bases removed from V and 2 bases from J, the gap between germline ends came to 14 bases. This CDR3 contains 15 residues. The CDR3 nucleotides are TGCGCCAGCAGCATAGGGGTGCTACCCACAGATACGCAGTATTTT. This encodes CASSIGVLPTDTQYF.

V is TRBV2 and J is TRBJ2-1; D gene uncertain. The CDR3 covers 12 residues. V lost 5 bases to trimming and J lost 4 bases, with 6 bases between them. The germline V gene has CDR1 SNHLY and CDR2 FYNNEI. The CDR3 sequence is CASSTSYNEQFF. The CDR3 coding sequence is TGTGCCAGCAGTACAAGTTACAATGAGCAGTTCTTC.

The chain joins TRBV10-3 to TRBJ1-5; TRBD1 matches at 8 bases. The CDR3 has 16 residues. Losses at the gene ends were 0 bases for V and 4 bases for J; bases not matched to a gene: 5. Germline CDR1 ENHRY, CDR2 SYGVKD. The CDR3 nucleotides read TGTGCCATCAGTGAGTCTTCAGGGGGCCCAAATCAGCCCCAGCATTTT. Its translation is CAISESSGGPNQPQHF.

For the CDR3, the DNA is TGTGCCAGCAGCCGGTGGACAGGGCCGAACACTGAAGCTTTCTTT. Translating gives CASSRWTGPNTEAFF. This chain uses TRBV14 with TRBJ1-1, with 8 nucleotides matching TRBD1. This CDR3 contains 15 residues. Germline V gene lookup returns CDR1 SGHDN and CDR2 FVKESK. J lost 1 base, V lost 4 bases, and 5 bases had no gene match.

This chain joins TRBV18 and TRBJ2-7, with 15 bases fitting TRBD2. Germline V lookup: CDR1 KGHSH, CDR2 LQKENI. The CDR3 spans 17 residues. J lost 1 base, V lost 4 bases, and 5 bases had no gene match. CDR3 in DNA: TGTGCCAGCTCACTGGGACTAGCGGGAGGACTTTCCTACGAGCAGTACTTC. It yields the protein CASSLGLAGGLSYEQYF.

This clone was seen a handful of times. The rearrangement links TRBV7-9 to TRBJ1-4; no clear D gene. Trimming removed 4 bases from V and 4 bases from J, with 7 bases in between. The CDR3 loop spans 13 amino acids. Germline V CDR1 and CDR2: SEHNR, FQNEAQ (reference sequence). CDR3 in amino acids: CASSSDFNEKLFF. As DNA, the CDR3 is TGTGCCAGCAGCTCGGACTTTAATGAAAAACTGTTTTTT.

The gene calls are TRBV2 and TRBJ2-2; TRBD1 might be the D (5 bases). This CDR3 region has 15 residues. CDR1 is SNHLY and CDR2 is FYNNEI in the germline V gene. Trimming cost V 7 bases and J 5 bases, with 17 bases left between them. CDR3 protein: CASKGLLQVTGELFF. In DNA, the CDR3 is TGTGCCAGCAAAGGCCTGCTACAGGTGACCGGGGAGCTGTTTTTT.

V and J are TRBV3-1 (or the pseudogene TRBV3-2) and TRBJ1-1; 7 bases align to TRBD1. Germline V lookup: CDR1 LGHDT, CDR2 YNNKEL (reference sequence). V was clipped by 6 bases and J by 11 bases; unmatched bases: 12. The CDR3 is made up of 13 amino acids. The CDR3 nucleotides read TGTGCCAGCAGGCACAGGGGCGAGGCCGTGGCTTTCTTT. Amino acid sequence: CASRHRGEAVAFF.

This clone occurred a few times. The J gene is TRBJ2-1, the V gene TRBV5-4; D gene uncertain. Germline CDR1 is SGHNT and CDR2 is YYREEE (reference sequence). V was shortened by 5 bases and J by 0 bases, with 15 bases between the two germline ends. This CDR3 has 16 amino acids. CDR3 residues: CASRPGEASSYNEQFF. For the CDR3, the DNA is TGTGCCAGCAGACCCGGTGAGGCGAGCTCCTACAATGAGCAGTTCTTC.

This sequence joins TRBV15 and TRBJ1-1; 9 nucleotides line up with TRBD1. V was pared by 0 bases and J by 3 bases, with 5 bases of the junction left unmatched. The CDR3 is 16 amino acids. Germline lookup yields CDR1 LNHNV and CDR2 YYDKDF (reference sequence). CDR3 coding DNA: TGTGCCACCAGCAGAGATGGACAGGGGTACGACACTGAAGCTTTCTTT. Its translation is CATSRDGQGYDTEAFF. Together with reference TRBV15 and TRBJ1-1, the CDR3 gives the full variable domain: DAMVIQNPRYQVTQFGKPVTLSCSQTLNHNVMYWYQQKSSQAPKLLFHYYDKDFNNEADTPDNFQSRRPNTSFCFLDIRSPGLGDTAMYLCATSRDGQGYDTEAFFGQGTRLTVV.

The rearrangement uses TRBV12-2 and TRBJ1-6; the D segment call TRBD1 is taken from the table without a DNA check. TRBV12-2 is classified as a pseudogene. This CDR3 has 16 amino acids. CDR3 sequence (DNA): TGTGCAAGTCGCTTAGCGCGGCGGACAGATAATTCACCCCTCCACTTT. It yields the protein CASRLARRTDNSPLHF.

The chain links TRBV5-4 to TRBJ2-1; 7 bases are shared with TRBD2. CDR1 is SGHNT and CDR2 is YYREEE in the germline V gene (reference sequence). The CDR3 consists of 15 residues. The V segment lost 1 base and the J segment 2 bases; nucleotides outside the gene matches: 3. The CDR3 loop is CASSLTGGAYNEQFF. For the CDR3, the DNA is TGTGCCAGCAGCTTGACGGGAGGAGCCTACAATGAGCAGTTCTTC.

This clone was recorded only once. The rearrangement links TRBV7-2 to TRBJ2-4; TRBD2 might be the D (5 bases). The germline V and J ends were trimmed by 1 base and 0 bases, with 10 bases remaining between them. The germline CDR1 and CDR2 sequences are SGHTA and FQGNSA. This CDR3 is built from 16 residues. The CDR3 DNA sequence: TGTGCCAGCAGCTTAGTTTTAGGACTAGCCAAAAACATTCAGTACTTC. It specifies CASSLVLGLAKNIQYF.

The rearrangement links TRBV5-4 to TRBJ1-1; D not certain. From germline, CDR1 is SGHNT and CDR2 YYREEE (reference sequence). This CDR3 is built from 12 residues. V dropped 6 bases and J dropped 7 bases, with 13 bases sitting between them. The chain's CDR3 is CASTWLGGEAFF. The CDR3, as DNA: TGTGCCAGCACCTGGTTGGGAGGTGAAGCTTTCTTT.

The genes are TRBV14 and TRBJ2-1; a weak D match, TRBD2 (5 bases). Trimming removed 8 bases at V and 7 bases at J, with 12 bases between. Germline CDR1 reads SGHDN; CDR2 reads FVKESK. The CDR3 is 12 amino acids. The CDR3 region has the DNA TGTGCCAGCGGACTTATTACAAATGAGCAGTTCTTC. Amino acid sequence: CASGLITNEQFF.

The V call is TRBV2, the J call TRBJ1-1; no firm D call. The V end was cut by 10 bases, the J end by 3 bases, with 15 bases between. CDR1 is SNHLY and CDR2 is FYNNEI in the germline V gene. This CDR3 has 13 residues. CDR3 in amino acids: CATRLLVHTEAFF. CDR3 nucleotides: TGTGCCACCCGTTTGTTAGTGCACACTGAAGCTTTCTTT.

The V and J genes are TRBV24-1 and TRBJ1-2; the match to TRBD1 covers 9 bases. The germline V gene encodes CDR1 KGHDR and CDR2 SFDVKD. This CDR3 is built from 15 residues. The V gene end was trimmed by 10 bases and the J gene end by 4 bases; junction bases not matched to a gene: 12. The CDR3 nucleotides read TGTGCCACTATACAATGCTCGGGACAGGGCTATGGCTACACCTTC. Residues: CATIQCSGQGYGYTF.

This clone was counted a single time. This chain links TRBV5-1 with TRBJ2-5, with 7 bases matching TRBD2. V lost 4 bases to trimming and J lost 0 bases; unmatched junction nucleotides: 3. Germline loops: CDR1 SGHRS, CDR2 YFSETQ. The CDR3 covers 14 residues. CDR3: CASSTGTNQETQYF. DNA of the CDR3: TGCGCCAGCAGCACCGGGACTAACCAAGAGACCCAGTACTTC.

The rearrangement joins TRBV5-4 to TRBJ2-5, with TRBD2 matching 8 bases. The J segment lost 5 bases and the V segment lost 1 base, leaving 7 bases of the junction unmatched. From germline, CDR1 is SGHNT and CDR2 YYREEE (reference sequence). This CDR3 has 15 residues. In DNA form, the CDR3 reads TGTGCCAGCAGCTTGCCGGGACTAGGGGGGGAGACCCAGTACTTC. It specifies CASSLPGLGGETQYF.

The J gene is TRBJ2-2, the V gene TRBV11-2; 9 bases line up with TRBD2. V lost 2 bases and J lost 5; bases outside the gene matches: 9. The CDR3 is 17 residues long. Germline V lookup: CDR1 SGHAT, CDR2 FQNNGV. DNA for the CDR3: TGTGCCAGCAGCTTACGCGGTAGCGGGGGAAGAACCGGGGAGCTGTTTTTT. Its protein product is CASSLRGSGGRTGELFF.

The rearrangement links TRBV6-5 to TRBJ2-7, with 11 bases aligning to TRBD2. Per the germline V gene, CDR1 is MNHEY and CDR2 is SVGAGI. The CDR3 spans 15 residues. V was clipped by 5 bases and J by 0 bases; unmatched bases: 3. This chain's CDR3 is CASSSSGRASYEQYF. The CDR3 bases are TGTGCCAGCAGTAGTAGCGGGAGGGCCTCCTACGAGCAGTACTTC.